This passage covers 21 T cell receptor beta chains from one sample sequenced in a study of shared clonotypes between healthy human individuals. This table comes from immunoSEQ multiplex PCR, and its TCRdb copy is limited to in-frame clones, with some not included. Of about 1 million clones listed, approximately 76% are singletons. Sequenced sample: memory CD4+ T cells sorted from blood. Indicated subset: CD45RA-negative fraction. The receptors were gathered from a man younger than 35 in good health.

This clone was detected once. In the same sample, other DNA sequences code for this CDR3. V gene TRBV5-1 combines with J gene TRBJ2-1, with TRBD2 matching 8 bases. CDR3 length: 14 amino acids. Germline V CDR1 and CDR2: SGHRS, YFSETQ. The ends lost 3 bases at V and 10 bases at J; junction bases unmatched: 9. CDR3 nucleotides: TGCGCCAGCAGCTCGGGCCTAGCGGGTGTCGAGCAGTTCTTC. The encoded protein is CASSSGLAGVEQFF.

J is TRBJ1-2 and V is TRBV6-4; 8 bases are a match to TRBD1. Germline values: CDR1 MRHNA, CDR2 SNTAGT. V gave up 6 bases and J gave up 7 bases; unmatched junction bases: 7. This CDR3 is 13 amino acids long. In DNA, the CDR3 is TGTGCCAGCAGCCCGACAGGGGACGGTGGCTACACCTTC. Its protein product is CASSPTGDGGYTF.

The CDR3 sequence is CASSFARGGETQYF. In nucleotides, the CDR3 is TGCGCCAGCAGCTTTGCCAGGGGAGGCGAGACCCAGTACTTC. This chain links TRBV5-1 with TRBJ2-5; D tentatively fits TRBD1 or TRBD2 (6 bases each). V lost 2 bases to trimming and J lost 5 bases, with 13 bases between them. Germline CDR1 is SGHRS and CDR2 is YFSETQ. The CDR3 consists of 14 residues. The full variable domain, completed using reference TRBV5-1 and TRBJ2-5, is KAGVTQTPRYLIKTRGQQVTLSCSPISGHRSVSWYQQTPGQGLQFLFEYFSETQRNKGNFPGRFSGRQFSNSRSEMNVSTLELGDSALYLCASSFARGGETQYFGPGTRLLVL.

Details on this clone: Additional DNA sequences in this sample encode the identical CDR3. This CDR3 is CAGGSGNTIYF. The CDR3 DNA follows: TGTGCCGGGGGTTCTGGAAACACCATATATTTT. The chain combines TRBV6-6 with TRBJ1-3; possibly TRBD1 for D (5 bases). The CDR3 is 11 amino acids. Germline values: CDR1 MNHNY, CDR2 SVGAGI (reference sequence). Trimming shortened V by 11 bases and J by 1 base, and 6 bases separated the two germline ends.

The V gene is TRBV9, the J gene TRBJ1-3; D call uncertain. The V gene lost 0 bases and the J gene lost 0 bases, with 7 bases spanning the gap. The CDR3 totals 15 residues. CDR1 is SGDLS and CDR2 is YYNGEE in the germline V gene. CDR3 sequence (DNA): TGTGCCAGCAGCGTAGAGGTGAGCTCTGGAAACACCATATATTTT. It codes for CASSVEVSSGNTIYF.

CDR3: CASSSLAGQGSYEQYF. The CDR3 nucleotides read TGCGCCAGCAGCTCCTTGGCGGGACAGGGGTCCTACGAGCAGTACTTC. The chain combines TRBV5-1 with TRBJ2-7; TRBD1 matches 10 bases. The CDR3 length is 16 residues. CDR1 SGHRS and CDR2 YFSETQ come from the germline V gene. The ends lost 3 bases at V and 1 base at J; junction bases unmatched: 7.

The J gene is TRBJ1-2, the V gene TRBV15; 9 bases map to TRBD1. The CDR3 has 15 amino acids. Germline values: CDR1 LNHNV, CDR2 YYDKDF (reference sequence). J lost 2 bases, V lost 3 bases, and 4 bases had no gene match. CDR3 sequence (DNA): TGTGCCACCAGCAGCCCTGACAGGGGGAACTATGGCTACACCTTC. As protein: CATSSPDRGNYGYTF. The entire variable domain, with the rest obtained from reference TRBV15 and TRBJ1-2, is as follows: DAMVIQNPRYQVTQFGKPVTLSCSQTLNHNVMYWYQQKSSQAPKLLFHYYDKDFNNEADTPDNFQSRRPNTSFCFLDIRSPGLGDTAMYLCATSSPDRGNYGYTFGSGTRLTVV.

The V call is TRBV30, the J call TRBJ1-6; D not resolved. With 1 base removed from V and 5 bases from J, the gap between germline ends came to 12 bases. The CDR3 contains 15 residues. Germline values: CDR1 GTSNPN, CDR2 SVGIG (reference sequence). CDR3 coding DNA: TGTGCCTGGAGTGGCCGACTCTTCAATAATTCACCCCTCCACTTT. It translates to CAWSGRLFNNSPLHF. The whole variable domain, remainder taken from reference TRBV30 and TRBJ1-6, is SQTIHQWPATLVQPVGSPLSLECTVEGTSNPNLYWYRQAAGRGLQLLFYSVGIGQISSEVPQNLSASRPQDRQFILSSKKLLLSDSGFYLCAWSGRLFNNSPLHFGNGTRLTVT.

V usage is TRBV5-8 and J usage is TRBJ1-1, with D unclear. The CDR3 has 15 residues. V was cut by 2 bases and J by 1 base, with 12 bases left in between. The germline CDR1 and CDR2 sequences are SGHTS and YDEGEE. The CDR3 DNA sequence: TGTGCCAGCAGCTTAGGCGTGGTGGGGAACACTGAAGCTTTCTTT. Its protein is CASSLGVVGNTEAFF.

The CDR3 DNA sequence: TGTGCCAGCAGCGAGGGGGCAGGAGGGTACAATGAGCAGTTCTTC. Translating it yields CASSEGAGGYNEQFF. The V call is TRBV9, the J call TRBJ2-1, with D possibly TRBD1 on 7 matching bases. The CDR3 length is 15 residues. Germline V gene sequence: CDR1 SGDLS, CDR2 YYNGEE. V was shortened by 3 bases and J by 4 bases, with 14 bases between the two germline ends.

V usage is TRBV6-6 and J usage is TRBJ2-2, with D possibly TRBD1 on 7 matching bases. CDR3 size: 16 residues. The germline V gene encodes CDR1 MNHNY and CDR2 SVGAGI (reference sequence). V was cut by 6 bases and J by 6 bases, with 20 bases left in between. The CDR3 region is CASRGGNRGRAGELFF. The CDR3 DNA sequence: TGTGCCAGCAGAGGGGGGAACAGGGGTAGGGCCGGGGAGCTGTTTTTT.

The table lists this clone with a few counts. Different DNA sequences within this sample yield the same CDR3. The V gene is TRBV5-1, the J gene TRBJ1-1; D remains ambiguous. This CDR3 is built from 12 residues. With 0 bases removed from V and 7 bases from J, the gap between germline ends came to 7 bases. The germline CDR1 and CDR2 sequences are SGHRS and YFSETQ. The CDR3 spells CASSLGTGEAFF. As DNA, the CDR3 is TGCGCCAGCAGCTTGGGGACGGGTGAAGCTTTCTTT. Based on the CDR3 plus reference TRBV5-1 and TRBJ1-1, the full variable domain is KAGVTQTPRYLIKTRGQQVTLSCSPISGHRSVSWYQQTPGQGLQFLFEYFSETQRNKGNFPGRFSGRQFSNSRSEMNVSTLELGDSALYLCASSLGTGEAFFGQGTRLTVV.

The J gene is TRBJ2-3, the V gene TRBV5-1; D is uncertain. This CDR3 comprises 14 residues. Germline V gives CDR1 SGHRS, CDR2 YFSETQ. V was pared by 3 bases and J by 0 bases, with 8 bases between. The CDR3 sequence is CASSWQESTDTQYF. CDR3 DNA sequence: TGCGCCAGCAGCTGGCAGGAAAGCACAGATACGCAGTATTTT. Full variable domain (rest looked up from reference TRBV5-1 and TRBJ2-3): KAGVTQTPRYLIKTRGQQVTLSCSPISGHRSVSWYQQTPGQGLQFLFEYFSETQRNKGNFPGRFSGRQFSNSRSEMNVSTLELGDSALYLCASSWQESTDTQYFGPGTRLTVL.

The chain employs TRBV18 and TRBJ1-4, with 7 nucleotides matching TRBD1. The CDR3 extends over 14 amino acids. V was pared by 3 bases and J by 7 bases, with 5 bases of the junction left unmatched. Germline V gives CDR1 KGHSH, CDR2 LQKENI. The CDR3 reads CASSPTGLGEKLFF. CDR3 in DNA: TGTGCCAGCTCACCGACAGGGCTGGGTGAAAAACTGTTTTTT.

V is TRBV4-1 and J is TRBJ2-1; D remains unclear. Germline V CDR1 and CDR2: MGHRA, YSYEKL. The CDR3 extends over 15 amino acids. The V gene lost 1 base and the J gene lost 6 bases, with 13 bases spanning the gap. Here the CDR3 DNA reads TGCGCCAGCAGCCAAGGGTCAAGCTTGTCCAATGAGCAGTTCTTC. Protein sequence: CASSQGSSLSNEQFF.

The chain combines TRBV5-1 with TRBJ1-2, with TRBD1 as a possible D gene (5 bases). V dropped 4 bases and J dropped 6 bases, with 19 bases sitting between them. CDR3 length: 15 residues. Germline loops: CDR1 SGHRS, CDR2 YFSETQ. DNA of the CDR3: TGCGCCAGCAGCCCGACCCCGGGACCAGAGAATGGCTACACCTTC. Its protein is CASSPTPGPENGYTF.

This clone has a handful of counts. The V call is TRBV5-1, the J call TRBJ2-2; 9 nucleotides line up with TRBD2. This CDR3 is built from 16 residues. V dropped 0 bases and J dropped 1; count of bases not matched to a gene: 1. Per germline, CDR1 SGHRS and CDR2 YFSETQ. Written as DNA, the CDR3 is TGCGCCAGCAGCTTGGGACTAGCGGAGAACACCGGGGAGCTGTTTTTT. It is translated as CASSLGLAENTGELFF.

As regards this clone: A read error is possible here, since a much larger clone lies one base away. This specimen includes other DNA sequences encoding the same CDR3. This chain uses TRBV4-1 with TRBJ1-1; D gene uncertain. V shed 0 bases and J shed 1 base, with 6 bases lying between them. This CDR3 is built from 14 residues. Germline V lookup: CDR1 MGHRA, CDR2 YSYEKL. CDR3 sequence: CASSQDWGNTEAFF. CDR3 bases: TGCGCCAGCAGCCAAGACTGGGGGAACACTGAAGCTTTCTTT.

This clone was counted between two and nine times. J is TRBJ1-6 and V is TRBV7-2; D is possibly TRBD1 (5 bases). The CDR3 loop spans 16 amino acids. Germline V lookup: CDR1 SGHTA, CDR2 FQGNSA. Trimming took 5 bases from V and 1 from J, leaving 12 bases between them. Written as DNA, the CDR3 is TGTGCCAGCAGCCCCATGGGGGGATCCTATAATTCACCCCTCCACTTT. Its translation is CASSPMGGSYNSPLHF.

This clone appeared a few times. At the DNA level, this CDR3 is encoded by other sequences in the same sample as well. V is TRBV6-1 and J is TRBJ2-7, with TRBD1 identical over 8 bases. With 2 bases clipped from V and 6 bases from J, the junction kept 9 bases outside the gene matches. Germline V gene lookup returns CDR1 MNHNS and CDR2 SASEGT. The length of the CDR3 is 15 residues. This CDR3 reads CASSERGQGAGEQYF. The CDR3 DNA reads as TGTGCCAGCAGTGAAAGGGGTCAGGGGGCCGGCGAGCAGTACTTC.

This rearrangement joins TRBV9 to TRBJ2-5; 9 nucleotides line up with TRBD1. Germline V CDR1 and CDR2: SGDLS, YYNGEE. CDR3 length equals 15 residues. With 0 bases clipped from V and 4 bases from J, the junction kept 4 bases outside the gene matches. For the CDR3, the DNA is TGTGCCAGCAGCGTAGCGGGACAGGGAACAGAGACCCAGTACTTC. Translated: CASSVAGQGTETQYF.